This T cell receptor beta chain emerged from a study of Ad26.COV2.S vaccination and SARS-CoV-2 variants. Treatment of the sample: about 20 received Ad26.COV2.S at low or high dose, single or two shots; 5 received placebo; per-sample allocation not given. It was on day 63 after the first vaccine or placebo injection that samples were taken. An adult aged 18-55 years in Boston served as the donor. Germline V lookup: CDR1 DFQATT, CDR2 SNEGSKA (reference sequence). The V and J ends lost 3 bases and 0 bases, in that order; junction bases with no gene match: 16. CDR3 length: 18 amino acids. As concerns this clone: Its antigen is not known.

The repertoire was sequenced with immunoSEQ multiplex PCR; TCRdb's copy has only in-frame clones and lacks some. The sample consists of around 300,000 clones, around 89% of them appearing once. Findings of the study overall: Among vaccine recipients, spike-specific TCR breadth exceeded that of placebo recipients.

The sequenced sample was peripheral blood, obtained in a trial of Ad26.COV2.S vaccine versus placebo. The chain combines TRBV20-1 with TRBJ1-1, with 7 positions matching TRBD1. The source is a person aged 18-65 years who received the Ad26.COV2.S COVID-19 vaccine or a placebo. CDR3 region: CSASGLRQGQFMNTEAFF. DNA for the CDR3: TGCAGTGCTAGTGGTCTTCGACAGGGCCAGTTTATGAACACTGAAGCTTTCTTT.